The 22 T cell receptor beta chains below were found in one sample sequenced in a study of T cell clones after liver transplantation. The repertoire was sequenced with immunoSEQ multiplex PCR; TCRdb's copy has only in-frame clones and lacks some. The top ten hold around 9.4% of the sample, which has over 45,000 clones, about 67% seen once. The specimen comprised CD4+ T cells from blood, sampled less than 70 months after liver transplant. These receptors originate from a human patient who received a liver transplant. Some T cells may possibly be graft donor cells.

V usage is TRBV7-3 and J usage is TRBJ2-7, with D uncertain. Germline CDR1 and CDR2: SGHTA and FQGTGA. V lost 5 bases, J lost 1 base, and 12 bases lay in between. The CDR3 extends over 14 amino acids. In DNA form, the CDR3 reads TGTGCCAGCAGCCGACGGACGGAATCCTACGAGCAGTACTTC. It translates to CASSRRTESYEQYF.

The CDR3 spells CASSVGGRGFHNEKLFF. CDR3 coding DNA: TGTGCCAGCAGTGTAGGGGGCAGGGGCTTTCATAATGAAAAACTGTTTTTT. J is TRBJ1-4 and V is TRBV6-1, with 7 bases that match TRBD1. V was clipped by 4 bases and J by 4 bases; unmatched bases: 12. Germline CDR1 reads MNHNS; CDR2 reads SASEGT. The CDR3 loop spans 17 amino acids.

The rearrangement joins TRBV2 to TRBJ1-6; D uncertain. CDR1 is SNHLY, CDR2 FYNNEI, per germline. CDR3 size: 16 residues. Trimming stripped 4 bases from V and 0 bases from J, with 10 bases between. DNA of the CDR3: TGTGCCAGCAGTGGCCCGGGTAGCTCCTATAATTCACCCCTCCACTTT. This gives the protein CASSGPGSSYNSPLHF.

CDR3 sequence: CASSLGSNIWSTDTQYF. The CDR3 DNA sequence: TGTGCCAGCAGCCTAGGGAGTAATATATGGAGCACAGATACGCAGTATTTT. The rearrangement links TRBV7-9 to TRBJ2-3, with D maybe TRBD2 (5 bases). This CDR3 region has 17 residues. V gave up 5 bases and J gave up 0 bases, with 18 bases separating them. CDR1 and CDR2 from the germline V gene are SEHNR and FQNEAQ (reference sequence).

This clone has a single count. The chain carries TRBV10-3 and TRBJ2-1, with 7 bases aligning to TRBD2. Germline V CDR1 and CDR2: ENHRY, SYGVKD. The V segment lost 0 bases and the J segment 10 bases; nucleotides outside the gene matches: 6. The CDR3 covers 14 residues. The CDR3 region is CAISESIGGGEQFF. CDR3 sequence (DNA): TGTGCCATCAGTGAGTCGATTGGCGGGGGAGAGCAGTTCTTC.

The V and J genes are TRBV25-1 and TRBJ1-1; 11 bases match TRBD1. The V gene end was trimmed by 8 bases and the J gene end by 2 bases; junction bases not matched to a gene: 10. Looked up from germline, CDR1 is MGHDK and CDR2 is SYGVNS. CDR3 length: 16 amino acids. The CDR3 coding sequence is TGTGCCAGCGAGGGGACAGGGGGGACTCTAAACACTGAAGCTTTCTTT. Its translation: CASEGTGGTLNTEAFF.

This clone was detected only a few times. The chain links TRBV7-2 to TRBJ2-7; 7 nucleotides align to TRBD1. The CDR3 spans 14 residues. Germline V lookup: CDR1 SGHTA, CDR2 FQGNSA. V lost 3 bases and J lost 4; bases outside the gene matches: 6. The CDR3: CASSLQFRGYEQYF. The CDR3 region has the DNA TGTGCCAGCAGCTTGCAGTTCAGGGGGTACGAGCAGTACTTC. Filled out from reference TRBV7-2 and TRBJ2-7, the complete variable domain reads GAGVSQSPSNKVTEKGKDVELRCDPISGHTALYWYRQSLGQGLEFLIYFQGNSAPDKSGLPSDRFSAERTGGSVSTLTIQRTQQEDSAVYLCASSLQFRGYEQYFGPGTRLTVT.

Only a few counts were recorded for this clone. The gene calls are TRBV7-2 and TRBJ1-6, with D hard to call. V was pared by 0 bases and J by 7 bases, with 13 bases between. CDR3 length: 16 residues. Germline CDR1 SGHTA, CDR2 FQGNSA. The chain's CDR3 is CASSLAGGLMNSPLHF. The CDR3 DNA reads as TGTGCCAGCAGCTTAGCGGGAGGGTTGATGAATTCACCCCTCCACTTT. Combining the CDR3 with reference TRBV7-2 and TRBJ1-6 gives the whole variable domain GAGVSQSPSNKVTEKGKDVELRCDPISGHTALYWYRQSLGQGLEFLIYFQGNSAPDKSGLPSDRFSAERTGGSVSTLTIQRTQQEDSAVYLCASSLAGGLMNSPLHFGNGTRLTVT.

The chain has TRBV4-1 and TRBJ2-7; the match to TRBD1 covers 9 bases. The trim removed 1 base at V and 4 bases at J, leaving 5 bases unmatched. The CDR3 runs 15 residues. The V gene's germline CDR1 is MGHRA and CDR2 YSYEKL. The CDR3 loop is CASSQVGTGRYEQYF. DNA for the CDR3: TGCGCCAGCAGCCAAGTCGGGACAGGGAGGTACGAGCAGTACTTC.

This chain joins TRBV4-2 and TRBJ1-3, with D unclear. V was shortened by 0 bases and J by 0 bases, with 9 bases between the two germline ends. Germline-derived CDR1 and CDR2 are LGHNA and YNFKEQ. This CDR3 is built from 16 residues. CDR3 sequence (DNA): TGTGCCAGCAGCCAAGAGCAAGGGAACTCTGGAAACACCATATATTTT. Translating it yields CASSQEQGNSGNTIYF.

The chain combines TRBV27 with TRBJ2-6, with TRBD1 matching over 9 bases. The V and J ends lost 4 bases and 4 bases, in that order; junction bases with no gene match: 5. CDR1 MNHEY and CDR2 SMNVEV come from the germline V gene (reference sequence). The CDR3 length is 16 residues. This CDR3 reads CASSSWTGVGANVLTF. The DNA of the CDR3 is TGTGCCAGCAGTTCGTGGACAGGGGTGGGGGCCAACGTCCTGACTTTC.

V is TRBV11-3 and J is TRBJ2-1; TRBD2 matches at 7 bases. CDR1 and CDR2 from the germline V gene are SGHNT and YENEEA. This CDR3 contains 12 residues. The CDR3 DNA sequence: TGTGCTTCGCGGGGGACCTATGGTGAGCAGTTCTTC. Translation: CASRGTYGEQFF. Based on the CDR3 plus reference TRBV11-3 and TRBJ2-1, the full variable domain is EAGVVQSPRYKIIEKKQPVAFWCNPISGHNTLYWYLQNLGQGPELLIRYENEEAVDDSQLPKDRFSAERLKGVDSTLKIQPAELGDSAVYLCASRGTYGEQFFGPGTRLTVL.

J is TRBJ2-7 and V is TRBV27; D is uncertain. The CDR3 has 15 amino acids. The V and J ends lost 3 bases and 1 base respectively, with 13 bases between them. The V gene's germline CDR1 is MNHEY and CDR2 SMNVEV (reference sequence). CDR3 in amino acids: CASSLDQAKSYEQYF. The CDR3 DNA sequence: TGTGCCAGCAGTTTGGATCAGGCCAAATCCTACGAGCAGTACTTC.

This clone appeared once. The chain combines TRBV6-5 with TRBJ1-1; the match to TRBD1 covers 7 bases. The CDR3 consists of 12 residues. V shed 0 bases, J shed 8 bases, and the junction held 0 bases outside the gene matches. Germline values: CDR1 MNHEY, CDR2 SVGAGI. The CDR3 nucleotides read TGTGCCAGCAGTTACTCGGGACAGGAAGCTTTCTTT. This codes for CASSYSGQEAFF.

V usage is TRBV5-8 and J usage is TRBJ1-5; D remains unclear. Germline lookup yields CDR1 SGHTS and CDR2 YDEGEE. V shed 1 base and J shed 0 bases, with 8 bases lying between them. The CDR3 length is 15 residues. The CDR3 region is CASSLLGNSNQPQHF. CDR3 nucleotides: TGTGCCAGCAGCTTGTTAGGGAATAGCAATCAGCCCCAGCATTTT.

The J gene is TRBJ2-7, the V gene TRBV11-1, with D hard to call. CDR3 length equals 15 residues. Trimming pared 1 base from V and 2 bases from J, leaving 12 bases between. CDR1 and CDR2 (germline): SGHAT, FQDESV (reference sequence). The CDR3 DNA sequence: TGTGCCAGCAGCTTAGAGGGTGGCTGGACCTACGAGCAGTACTTC. This encodes CASSLEGGWTYEQYF.

The chain combines TRBV2 with TRBJ1-6, with 9 nucleotides matching TRBD1. The CDR3 extends over 13 amino acids. The trim removed 7 bases at V and 8 bases at J, leaving 3 bases unmatched. Per germline, CDR1 SNHLY and CDR2 FYNNEI. In nucleotides, the CDR3 is TGTGCCAGCACCGGACAGGGGCATTCACCCCTCCACTTT. It specifies CASTGQGHSPLHF.

CDR3 residues: CASSLDQSDRHYSNQPQHF. CDR3 coding DNA: TGTGCCAGCAGCTTAGATCAATCGGACAGGCATTATAGCAATCAGCCCCAGCATTTT. The V call is TRBV11-3, the J call TRBJ1-5, with 7 nucleotides matching TRBD1. Trimming cost V 0 bases and J 0 bases; bases outside gene matches: 11. The CDR3 length is 19 residues. Germline V CDR1 and CDR2: SGHNT, YENEEA.

The rearrangement links TRBV5-1 to TRBJ2-2; 7 bases are shared with TRBD1. The CDR3 has 16 residues. V shed 4 bases and J 4 bases; nucleotides not matched to a gene: 10. Per germline, CDR1 SGHRS and CDR2 YFSETQ. The CDR3 bases are TGCGCCAGCAGCACCAGGACAGGTCGGGGCACCGGGGAGCTGTTTTTT. This encodes CASSTRTGRGTGELFF.

The J gene is TRBJ1-3, the V gene TRBV9; D gene uncertain. Per germline, CDR1 SGDLS and CDR2 YYNGEE. The CDR3 loop spans 14 amino acids. V gave up 0 bases and J gave up 3 bases, with 7 bases separating them. CDR3 loop: CASSVATIGNTIYF. CDR3 coding DNA: TGTGCCAGCAGCGTAGCCACGATTGGAAACACCATATATTTT.

The genes are TRBV30 and TRBJ1-4; D is unclear. The CDR3 totals 11 residues. V shed 3 bases and J shed 5 bases, with 4 bases lying between them. In germline, CDR1 is GTSNPN, CDR2 SVGIG (reference sequence). The CDR3 nucleotides read TGTGCCTGGAGCAGGAATGAAAAACTGTTTTTT. This gives the protein CAWSRNEKLFF.

The chain couples TRBV6-5 to TRBJ2-7; D might be TRBD1 (5 bases). Trimming cost V 5 bases and J 2 bases, with 10 bases left between them. This CDR3 has 13 residues. Germline CDR1 is MNHEY and CDR2 is SVGAGI. This CDR3 reads CASSPPQAYEQYF. The CDR3 DNA reads TGTGCCAGCAGTCCCCCACAGGCCTACGAGCAGTACTTC.